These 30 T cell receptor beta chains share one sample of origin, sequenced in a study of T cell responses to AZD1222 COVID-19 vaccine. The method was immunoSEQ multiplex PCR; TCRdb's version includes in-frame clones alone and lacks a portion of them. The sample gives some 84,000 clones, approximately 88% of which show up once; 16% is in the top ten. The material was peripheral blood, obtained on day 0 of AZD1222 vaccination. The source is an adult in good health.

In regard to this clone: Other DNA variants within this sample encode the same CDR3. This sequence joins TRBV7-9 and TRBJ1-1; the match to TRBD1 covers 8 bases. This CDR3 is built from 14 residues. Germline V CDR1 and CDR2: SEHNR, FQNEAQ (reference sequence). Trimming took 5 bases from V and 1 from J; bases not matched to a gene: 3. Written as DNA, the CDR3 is TGTGCCAGCAGCGCTGACAGGGGGAACACTGAAGCTTTCTTT. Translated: CASSADRGNTEAFF.

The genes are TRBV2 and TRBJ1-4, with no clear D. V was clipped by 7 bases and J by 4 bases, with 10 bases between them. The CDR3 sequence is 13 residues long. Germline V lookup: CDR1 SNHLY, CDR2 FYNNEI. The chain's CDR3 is CASNRQVNEKLFF. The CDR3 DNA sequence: TGTGCCAGCAATCGACAAGTTAATGAAAAACTGTTTTTT.

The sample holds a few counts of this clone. The CDR3 nucleotides read TGTGCCAGCTGGGGGTATGACAGGGGGAAGTCTGAAGCTTTCTTT. Its protein is CASWGYDRGKSEAFF. The chain links TRBV2 to TRBJ1-1, with 9 positions matching TRBD1. With 8 bases clipped from V and 6 bases from J, the junction kept 13 bases outside the gene matches. Germline values: CDR1 SNHLY, CDR2 FYNNEI. CDR3 length: 15 amino acids.

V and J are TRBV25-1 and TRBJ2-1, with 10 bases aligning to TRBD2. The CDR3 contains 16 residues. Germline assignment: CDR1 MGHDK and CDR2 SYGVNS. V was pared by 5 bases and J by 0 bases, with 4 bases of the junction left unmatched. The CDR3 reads CASSQIAGGSYNEQFF. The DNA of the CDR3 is TGTGCCAGCAGTCAAATAGCGGGAGGCTCCTACAATGAGCAGTTCTTC.

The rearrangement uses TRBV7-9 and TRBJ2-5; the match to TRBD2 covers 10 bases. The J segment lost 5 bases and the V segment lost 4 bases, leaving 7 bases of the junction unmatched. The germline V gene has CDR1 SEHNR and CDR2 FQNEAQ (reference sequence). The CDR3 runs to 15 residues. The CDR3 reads CASSSSSGRGETQYF. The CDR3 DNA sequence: TGTGCCAGCAGCTCCAGCAGCGGGAGGGGGGAGACCCAGTACTTC.

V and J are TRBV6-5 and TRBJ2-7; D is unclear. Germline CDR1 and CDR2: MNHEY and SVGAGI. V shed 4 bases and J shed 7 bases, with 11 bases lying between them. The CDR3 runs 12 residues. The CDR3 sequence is CASSSAGREQYF. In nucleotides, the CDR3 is TGTGCCAGCAGTTCAGCAGGACGGGAGCAGTACTTC.

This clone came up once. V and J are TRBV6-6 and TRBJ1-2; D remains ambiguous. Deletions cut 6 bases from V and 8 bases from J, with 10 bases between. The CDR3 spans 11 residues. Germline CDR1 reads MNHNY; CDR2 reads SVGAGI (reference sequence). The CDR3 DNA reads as TGTGCCAGCAGCCCGGCGAGGGGCTACACCTTC. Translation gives CASSPARGYTF.

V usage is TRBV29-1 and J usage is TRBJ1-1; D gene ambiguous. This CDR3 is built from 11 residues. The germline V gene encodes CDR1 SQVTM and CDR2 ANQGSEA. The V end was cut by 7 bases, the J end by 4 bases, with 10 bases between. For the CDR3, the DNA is TGCAGCGCCGTACTAACCACTGAAGCTTTCTTT. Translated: CSAVLTTEAFF.

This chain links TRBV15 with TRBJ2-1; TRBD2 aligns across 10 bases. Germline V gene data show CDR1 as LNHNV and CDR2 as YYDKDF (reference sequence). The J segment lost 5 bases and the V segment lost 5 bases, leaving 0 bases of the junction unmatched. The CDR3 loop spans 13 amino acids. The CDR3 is CATSGLADNEQFF. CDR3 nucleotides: TGTGCCACCAGCGGACTAGCGGACAATGAGCAGTTCTTC.

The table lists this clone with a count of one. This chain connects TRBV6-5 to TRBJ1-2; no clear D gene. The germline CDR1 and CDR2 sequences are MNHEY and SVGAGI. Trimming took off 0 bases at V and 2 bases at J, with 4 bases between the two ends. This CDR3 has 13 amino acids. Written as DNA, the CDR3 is TGTGCCAGCAGTTACTCACAGAACTATGGCTACACCTTC. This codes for CASSYSQNYGYTF.

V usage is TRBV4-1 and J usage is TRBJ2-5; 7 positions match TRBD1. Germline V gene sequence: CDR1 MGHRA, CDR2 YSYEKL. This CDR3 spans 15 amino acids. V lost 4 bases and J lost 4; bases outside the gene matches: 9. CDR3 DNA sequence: TGCGCCAGCAGCCCCGGGACGTCAGGGGGAGAGACCCAGTACTTC. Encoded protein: CASSPGTSGGETQYF.

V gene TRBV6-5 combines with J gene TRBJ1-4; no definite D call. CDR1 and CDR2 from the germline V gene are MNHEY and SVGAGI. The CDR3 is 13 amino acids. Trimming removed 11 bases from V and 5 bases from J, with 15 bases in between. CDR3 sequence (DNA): TGTGCCGGTTCAGCCGGAAGAAATGAAAAACTGTTTTTT. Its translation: CAGSAGRNEKLFF.

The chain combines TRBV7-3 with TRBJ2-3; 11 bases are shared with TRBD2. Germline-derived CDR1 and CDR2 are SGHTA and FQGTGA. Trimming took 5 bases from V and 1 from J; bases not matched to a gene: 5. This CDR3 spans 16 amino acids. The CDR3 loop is CASSPIAGGGTDTQYF. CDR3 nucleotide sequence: TGTGCCAGCAGCCCGATAGCGGGAGGGGGCACAGATACGCAGTATTTT.

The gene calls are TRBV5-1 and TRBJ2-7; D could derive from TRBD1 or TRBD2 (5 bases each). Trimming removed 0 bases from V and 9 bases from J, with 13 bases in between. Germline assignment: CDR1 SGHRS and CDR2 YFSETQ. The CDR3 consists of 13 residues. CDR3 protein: CASSLDRGPGQYF. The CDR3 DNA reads TGCGCCAGCAGCTTGGACCGGGGCCCGGGGCAGTACTTC. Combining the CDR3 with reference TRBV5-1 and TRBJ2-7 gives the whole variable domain KAGVTQTPRYLIKTRGQQVTLSCSPISGHRSVSWYQQTPGQGLQFLFEYFSETQRNKGNFPGRFSGRQFSNSRSEMNVSTLELGDSALYLCASSLDRGPGQYFGPGTRLTVT.

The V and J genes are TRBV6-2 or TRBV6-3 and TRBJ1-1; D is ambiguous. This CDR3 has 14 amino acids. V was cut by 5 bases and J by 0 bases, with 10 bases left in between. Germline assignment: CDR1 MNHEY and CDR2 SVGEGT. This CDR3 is CASSLMRMNTEAFF. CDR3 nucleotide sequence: TGTGCCAGCAGTCTTATGAGGATGAACACTGAAGCTTTCTTT.

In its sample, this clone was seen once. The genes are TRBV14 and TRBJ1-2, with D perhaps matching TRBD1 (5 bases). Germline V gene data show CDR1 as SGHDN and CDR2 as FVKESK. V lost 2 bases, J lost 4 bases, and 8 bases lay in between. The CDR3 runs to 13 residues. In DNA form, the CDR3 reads TGTGCCAGCAGCCAACGAGGGACCTATGGCTACACCTTC. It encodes CASSQRGTYGYTF.

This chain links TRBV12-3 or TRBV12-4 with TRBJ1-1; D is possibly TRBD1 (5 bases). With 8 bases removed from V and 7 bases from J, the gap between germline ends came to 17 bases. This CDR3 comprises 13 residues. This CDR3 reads CASRRNLDSEAFF. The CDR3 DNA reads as TGTGCCAGCCGACGAAACTTAGACAGTGAAGCTTTCTTT.

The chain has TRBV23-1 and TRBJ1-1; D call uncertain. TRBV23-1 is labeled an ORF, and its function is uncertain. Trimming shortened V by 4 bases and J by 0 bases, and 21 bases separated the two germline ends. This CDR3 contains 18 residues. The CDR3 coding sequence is TGCGCCAGCAGTCGCGAAGGAGAACATCTTAATATGAACACTGAAGCTTTCTTT. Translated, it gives CASSREGEHLNMNTEAFF.

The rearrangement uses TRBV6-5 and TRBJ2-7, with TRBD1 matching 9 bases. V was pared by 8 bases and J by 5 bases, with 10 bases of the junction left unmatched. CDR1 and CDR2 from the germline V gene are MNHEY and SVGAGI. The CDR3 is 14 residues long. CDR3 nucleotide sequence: TGTGCCAGCGACCTCACCGGGACAGGGCACGAGCAGTACTTC. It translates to CASDLTGTGHEQYF.

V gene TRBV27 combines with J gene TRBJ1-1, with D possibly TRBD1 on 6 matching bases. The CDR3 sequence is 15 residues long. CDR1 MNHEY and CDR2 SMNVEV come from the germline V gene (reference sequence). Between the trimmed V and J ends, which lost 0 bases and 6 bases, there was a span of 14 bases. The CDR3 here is CASSLSDRGRSEAFF. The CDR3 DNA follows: TGTGCCAGCAGTTTATCGGACAGAGGAAGATCTGAAGCTTTCTTT.

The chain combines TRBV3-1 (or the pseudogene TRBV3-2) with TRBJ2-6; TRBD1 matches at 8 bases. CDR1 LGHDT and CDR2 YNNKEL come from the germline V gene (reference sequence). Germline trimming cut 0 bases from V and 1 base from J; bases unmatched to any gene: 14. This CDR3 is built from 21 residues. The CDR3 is CASSQDGVSRGRLSGANVLTF. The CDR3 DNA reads TGTGCCAGCAGCCAAGACGGCGTAAGCAGGGGGCGCTTGTCTGGGGCCAACGTCCTGACTTTC.

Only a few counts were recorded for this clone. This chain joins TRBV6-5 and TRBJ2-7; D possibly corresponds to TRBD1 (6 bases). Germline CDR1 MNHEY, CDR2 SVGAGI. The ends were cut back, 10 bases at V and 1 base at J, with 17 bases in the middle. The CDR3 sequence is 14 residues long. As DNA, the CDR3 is TGTGCCACACAAAAACAGGGCCCTTCCTACGAGCAGTACTTC. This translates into CATQKQGPSYEQYF.

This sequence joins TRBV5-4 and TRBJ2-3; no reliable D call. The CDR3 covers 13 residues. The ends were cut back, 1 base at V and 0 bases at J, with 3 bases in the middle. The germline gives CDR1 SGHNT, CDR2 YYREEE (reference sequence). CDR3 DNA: TGTGCCAGCAGCTTGTACAGCACAGATACGCAGTATTTT. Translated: CASSLYSTDTQYF.

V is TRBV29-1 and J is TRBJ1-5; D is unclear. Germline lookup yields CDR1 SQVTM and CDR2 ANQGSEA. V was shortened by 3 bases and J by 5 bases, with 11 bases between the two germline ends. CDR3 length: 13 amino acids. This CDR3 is CSVELGGDQPQHF. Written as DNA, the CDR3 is TGCAGCGTTGAGCTCGGTGGTGATCAGCCCCAGCATTTT.

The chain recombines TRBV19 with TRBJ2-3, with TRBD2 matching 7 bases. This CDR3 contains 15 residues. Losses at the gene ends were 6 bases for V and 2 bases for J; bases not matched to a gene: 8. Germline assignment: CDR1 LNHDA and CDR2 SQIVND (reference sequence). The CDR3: CASSRGRANTDTQYF. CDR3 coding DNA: TGTGCCAGTAGCCGGGGGAGGGCGAACACAGATACGCAGTATTTT.

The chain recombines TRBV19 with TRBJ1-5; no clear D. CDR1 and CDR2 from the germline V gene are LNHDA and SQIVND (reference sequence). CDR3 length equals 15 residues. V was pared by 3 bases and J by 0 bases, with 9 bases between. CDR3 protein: CASSIGSYSNQPQHF. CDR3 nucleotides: TGTGCCAGTAGTATTGGCAGCTATAGCAATCAGCCCCAGCATTTT.

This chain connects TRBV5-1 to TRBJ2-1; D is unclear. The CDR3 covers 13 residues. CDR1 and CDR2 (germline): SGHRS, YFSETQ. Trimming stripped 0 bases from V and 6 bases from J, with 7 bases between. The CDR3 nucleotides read TGCGCCAGCAGCTTGGCACTATTCAATGAGCAGTTCTTC. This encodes CASSLALFNEQFF.

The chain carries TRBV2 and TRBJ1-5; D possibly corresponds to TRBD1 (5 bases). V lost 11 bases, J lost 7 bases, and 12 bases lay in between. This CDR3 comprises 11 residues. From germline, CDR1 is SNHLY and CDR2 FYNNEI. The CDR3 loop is CAQGGGQPQHF. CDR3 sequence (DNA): TGTGCCCAAGGCGGGGGACAGCCCCAGCATTTT.

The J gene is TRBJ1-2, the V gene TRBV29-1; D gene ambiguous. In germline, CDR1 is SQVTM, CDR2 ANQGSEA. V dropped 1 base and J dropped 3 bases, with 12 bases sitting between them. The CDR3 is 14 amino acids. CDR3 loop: CSVEVGSTDYGYTF. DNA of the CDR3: TGCAGCGTTGAAGTAGGCAGCACGGACTATGGCTACACCTTC.

In DNA form, the CDR3 reads TGCAGTGCTTACAGGGGGGGTGGCTACACCTTC. Protein sequence: CSAYRGGGYTF. The rearrangement uses TRBV20-1 and TRBJ1-2, with 8 bases aligning to TRBD1. V gave up 5 bases and J gave up 7 bases; unmatched junction bases: 3. The CDR3 is 11 residues long. In germline, CDR1 is DFQATT, CDR2 SNEGSKA (reference sequence).